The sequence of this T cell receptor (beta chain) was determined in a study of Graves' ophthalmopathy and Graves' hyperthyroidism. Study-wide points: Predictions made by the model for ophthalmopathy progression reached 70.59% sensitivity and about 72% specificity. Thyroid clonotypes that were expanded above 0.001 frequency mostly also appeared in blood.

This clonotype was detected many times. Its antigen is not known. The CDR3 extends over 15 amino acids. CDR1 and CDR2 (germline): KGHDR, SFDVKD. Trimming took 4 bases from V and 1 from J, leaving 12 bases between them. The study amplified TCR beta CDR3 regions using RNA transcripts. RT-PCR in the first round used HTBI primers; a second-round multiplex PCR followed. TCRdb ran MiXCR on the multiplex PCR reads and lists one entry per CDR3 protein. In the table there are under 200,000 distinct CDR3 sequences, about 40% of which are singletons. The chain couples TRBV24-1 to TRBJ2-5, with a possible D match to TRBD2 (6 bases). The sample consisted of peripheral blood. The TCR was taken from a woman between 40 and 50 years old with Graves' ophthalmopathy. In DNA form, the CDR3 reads TGTGCCACCAGTGAGGGGAGGATGGTCCAAGAGACCCAGTACTTC. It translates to CATSEGRMVQETQYF.